Reported below is one T cell receptor (beta chain). CDR1 and CDR2 (germline): SNHLY, FYNNEI. The V end was cut by 3 bases, the J end by 3 bases, with 2 bases between. CDR3 size: 11 residues. The data were produced by immunoSEQ multiplex PCR, yet TCRdb's version contains in-frame clones alone and is incomplete. The data contain some 10,000 clones, over 75% of them singletons. The sample originates from a study of blood T cell dynamics during melanoma immunotherapy. Time point: week 3, after first cycle of checkpoint inhibitor. Here the sequenced sample was blood, taken from a patient treated with checkpoint blockade. This rearrangement joins TRBV2 to TRBJ2-5; D is unclear. The receptor was isolated from a human donor with melanoma. The CDR3 is CASSDEETQYF. The CDR3 DNA sequence: TGTGCCAGCAGTGACGAAGAGACCCAGTACTTC.